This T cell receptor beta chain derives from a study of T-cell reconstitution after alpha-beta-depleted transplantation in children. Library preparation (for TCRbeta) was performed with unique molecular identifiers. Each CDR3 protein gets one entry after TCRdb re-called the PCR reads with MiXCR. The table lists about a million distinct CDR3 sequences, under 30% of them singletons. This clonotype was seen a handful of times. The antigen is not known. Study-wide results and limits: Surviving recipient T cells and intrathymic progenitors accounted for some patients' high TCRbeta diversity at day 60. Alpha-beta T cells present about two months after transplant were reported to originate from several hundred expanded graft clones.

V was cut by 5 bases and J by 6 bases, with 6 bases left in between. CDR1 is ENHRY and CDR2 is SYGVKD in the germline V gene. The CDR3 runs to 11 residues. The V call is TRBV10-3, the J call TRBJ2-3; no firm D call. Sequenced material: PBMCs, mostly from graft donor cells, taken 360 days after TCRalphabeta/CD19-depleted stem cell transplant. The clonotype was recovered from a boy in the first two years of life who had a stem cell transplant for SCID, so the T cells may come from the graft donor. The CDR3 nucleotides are TGTGCCATCAGTCTAGGGGATACGCAGTATTTT. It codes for CAISLGDTQYF.